These 32 T cell receptor beta chains came from one sample sequenced in a study of human T cells and chemical hapten exposure. As for time point: patch test 2, 6 weeks after DPC sensitization. Treatment in this sample: therapeutic diphenylcyclopropenone sensitization with weekly scalp DPC. A single record per CDR3 protein comes from TCRdb applying MiXCR to the RACE reads. The profile covers around 360,000 distinct CDR3 sequences, with around 6% appearing a single time and approximately 5.4% taken by the ten largest. This specimen consisted of whole blood, obtained in connection with sensitization to the hapten diphenylcyclopropenone (DPC). Every receptor here comes from a woman between 18 and 29 years old with alopecia areata. Some clones in this sample may be carry-over from other donors' samples.

The chain couples TRBV29-1 to TRBJ2-1; maybe TRBD1 (6 bases). V was pared by 7 bases and J by 6 bases, with 16 bases between. Germline lookup yields CDR1 SQVTM and CDR2 ANQGSEA. The CDR3 is made up of 13 amino acids. The CDR3 DNA follows: TGCAGCGCTGGGACATTGCTGACCAATGAGCAGTTCTTC. Protein sequence: CSAGTLLTNEQFF.

Ten or more counts support this clonotype. This chain connects TRBV20-1 to TRBJ1-5; 8 bases are a match to TRBD1. Germline assignment: CDR1 DFQATT and CDR2 SNEGSKA (reference sequence). The length of the CDR3 is 16 residues. Unmatched junction bases numbered 14, after V lost 6 bases and J lost 4 bases. The CDR3 nucleotides read TGCAGTGCCATAATCAGGGGGCGAGGAGAGAATCAGCCCCAGCATTTT. Encoded protein: CSAIIRGRGENQPQHF.

This clonotype was picked up many times. This chain connects TRBV12-3 or TRBV12-4 to TRBJ1-2, with 9 nucleotides matching TRBD1. V was clipped by 7 bases and J by 4 bases; unmatched bases: 10. The CDR3 is 15 residues long. The CDR3 reads CASNTQGALSYGYTF. The CDR3 DNA sequence: TGTGCCAGCAACACACAGGGGGCGCTTTCCTATGGCTACACCTTC.

This clonotype has a count of ten or more. The chain joins TRBV4-3 to TRBJ2-1; D remains unclear. The CDR3 covers 12 residues. V shed 0 bases and J shed 12 bases, with 9 bases lying between them. Per germline, CDR1 LGHNA and CDR2 YSLEER. CDR3 sequence: CASSQDRASQFF. CDR3 DNA sequence: TGCGCCAGCAGCCAAGATCGGGCCTCGCAGTTCTTC.

Ten or more counts support this clonotype. The chain uses TRBV10-3 and TRBJ2-1, with 11 bases identical to TRBD2. This CDR3 contains 15 residues. Looked up from germline, CDR1 is ENHRY and CDR2 is SYGVKD. V shed 0 bases and J 5 bases; nucleotides not matched to a gene: 0. This CDR3 reads CAISESLAGDNEQFF. CDR3 DNA sequence: TGTGCCATCAGTGAGTCACTAGCGGGGGACAATGAGCAGTTCTTC.

This sequence joins TRBV4-1 and TRBJ2-7; TRBD2 aligns across 10 bases. This CDR3 is 13 amino acids long. Trimming took 4 bases from V and 9 from J; bases not matched to a gene: 6. CDR1 and CDR2 from the germline V gene are MGHRA and YSYEKL. CDR3 DNA: TGCGCCAGCAGCCTTGGGACTAGCGAGCGGCAGTACTTC. Its translation: CASSLGTSERQYF.

The V call is TRBV4-1, the J call TRBJ1-5, with a tentative D call TRBD1 (5 bases). The germline V and J ends were trimmed by 5 bases and 5 bases, with 7 bases remaining between them. The CDR3 totals 12 residues. The germline V gene encodes CDR1 MGHRA and CDR2 YSYEKL. The CDR3 is CASSGGDQPQHF. DNA for the CDR3: TGCGCCAGCAGCGGGGGAGATCAGCCCCAGCATTTT.

This clonotype showed up many times. V is TRBV6-2 or TRBV6-3 and J is TRBJ1-2, with no clear D. CDR1 and CDR2 from the germline V gene are MNHEY and SVGEGT. The V gene lost 6 bases and the J gene lost 3 bases, with 11 bases spanning the gap. The CDR3 is 13 residues long. The CDR3 nucleotides are TGTGCCAGCAGATTAAGAGAGGACTATGGCTACACCTTC. Translation: CASRLREDYGYTF.

The gene calls are TRBV6-5 and TRBJ1-5; possible D gene TRBD1, 6 bases. In germline, CDR1 is MNHEY, CDR2 SVGAGI. This CDR3 comprises 15 residues. Deletions cut 10 bases from V and 5 bases from J, with 21 bases between. The DNA for the CDR3 is TGTGCCACCTCACTACGAGGGGGTTGGGATCAGCCCCAGCATTTT. It encodes CATSLRGGWDQPQHF.

This clonotype was recorded a few times. This chain joins TRBV12-3 or TRBV12-4 and TRBJ2-3; possibly TRBD1 for D (6 bases). Trimming removed 4 bases at V and 3 bases at J, with 20 bases between. CDR3 length: 17 residues. CDR3 residues: CASSSTHPGQGTDTQYF. CDR3 nucleotides: TGTGCCAGCAGTTCTACCCATCCGGGACAAGGGACAGATACGCAGTATTTT.

This clonotype showed up many times. CDR3 protein: CASSPGRVSNEQFF. CDR3 nucleotide sequence: TGTGCCAGCAGCCCGGGGAGGGTGAGTAATGAGCAGTTCTTC. The chain recombines TRBV7-2 with TRBJ2-1; 7 positions match TRBD2. The CDR3 has 14 residues. CDR1 SGHTA and CDR2 FQGNSA come from the germline V gene. The V gene end was trimmed by 5 bases and the J gene end by 7 bases; junction bases not matched to a gene: 8. The full variable domain, in which reference TRBV7-2 and TRBJ2-1 provide the parts outside the CDR3, is GAGVSQSPSNKVTEKGKDVELRCDPISGHTALYWYRQSLGQGLEFLIYFQGNSAPDKSGLPSDRFSAERTGGSVSTLTIQRTQQEDSAVYLCASSPGRVSNEQFFGPGTRLTVL.

In its sample, this clonotype was seen many times. The chain combines TRBV4-3 with TRBJ2-7, with D maybe TRBD2 (6 bases). From germline, CDR1 is LGHNA and CDR2 YSLEER. CDR3 length: 14 amino acids. The V end was cut by 3 bases, the J end by 4 bases, with 13 bases between. The CDR3 region is CASSHRDSGYEQYF. The DNA for the CDR3 is TGCGCCAGCAGCCACCGGGACTCGGGGTACGAGCAGTACTTC.

The chain uses TRBV27 and TRBJ2-4; possibly TRBD2 for D (6 bases). Trimming left V 2 bases short and J 1 base short, with 9 bases between. The CDR3 has 15 residues. The germline V gene encodes CDR1 MNHEY and CDR2 SMNVEV (reference sequence). The CDR3 region has the DNA TGTGCCAGCAGTTTAGGGGCGGGGGCCAAAAACATTCAGTACTTC. Residues: CASSLGAGAKNIQYF.

This clonotype appeared many times. The chain couples TRBV29-1 to TRBJ2-3, with D unresolved. The CDR3 sequence is 14 residues long. The V end was cut by 5 bases, the J end by 2 bases, with 14 bases between. Germline-derived CDR1 and CDR2 are SQVTM and ANQGSEA. CDR3 residues: CSVLTPVFTDTQYF. The CDR3 bases are TGCAGCGTTCTGACACCTGTCTTCACAGATACGCAGTATTTT.

This clonotype was seen many times. The chain combines TRBV24-1 with TRBJ2-1; D unresolved. The CDR3 runs to 13 residues. Germline V gene data show CDR1 as KGHDR and CDR2 as SFDVKD. V was clipped by 3 bases and J by 8 bases, with 10 bases between them. CDR3 DNA: TGTGCCACCAGTGATGGACCCCTATATGAGCAGTTCTTC. Its protein is CATSDGPLYEQFF.

The chain links TRBV5-4 to TRBJ1-1, with D maybe TRBD1 (6 bases). The CDR3 runs to 15 residues. Germline lookup yields CDR1 SGHNT and CDR2 YYREEE (reference sequence). V lost 1 base and J 0 bases, leaving 10 bases between the germline ends. The CDR3 bases are TGTGCCAGCAGCTTGTTACAGGGCGTGAACACTGAAGCTTTCTTT. Encoded protein: CASSLLQGVNTEAFF.

The table lists this clonotype with many counts. The rearrangement joins TRBV12-3 or TRBV12-4 to TRBJ1-5, with D possibly TRBD1 on 6 matching bases. Between the trimmed V and J ends, which lost 3 bases and 7 bases, there was a span of 13 bases. The CDR3 is made up of 14 amino acids. Written as DNA, the CDR3 is TGTGCCAGCAGTTTGGTAGGGGGACGACAGCCCCAGCATTTT. It is translated as CASSLVGGRQPQHF.

To note about this clonotype: The missing conserved phenylalanine or tryptophan at the end of this CDR3 makes a read error likely. The DNA is left out, because the CDR3 cannot be placed on it with certainty; the CDR3 is given as TCRdb lists it. V usage is TRBV20-1 and J usage is TRBJ1-1; no check of the table's D call, TRBD1, against the DNA was made. Counting both end residues, the CDR3 totals 12 amino acids. CDR1 is DFQATT, CDR2 SNEGSKA, per germline (reference sequence). CDR3 region: CSARDLKNRADI.

This clonotype came up many times. The rearrangement joins TRBV6-5 to TRBJ1-3, with a possible D match to TRBD1 (5 bases). Germline V lookup: CDR1 MNHEY, CDR2 SVGAGI. V was cut by 6 bases and J by 0 bases, with 12 bases left in between. The CDR3 is 15 amino acids. This chain's CDR3 is CASSIDRNSGNTIYF. CDR3 in DNA: TGTGCCAGCAGCATCGACAGAAACTCTGGAAACACCATATATTTT.

This clonotype was counted ten times or more. The chain uses TRBV28 and TRBJ2-1, with D possibly being TRBD1 (5 bases). The V gene lost 4 bases and the J gene lost 4 bases, with 26 bases spanning the gap. CDR3 length: 19 residues. Germline V gene data show CDR1 as MDHEN and CDR2 as SYDVKM. The CDR3 DNA reads TGTGCCAGCAGTTCAAATTATGCCTCAGGGTCGCGGACGTACAATGAGCAGTTCTTC. Encoded protein: CASSSNYASGSRTYNEQFF.

This clonotype was recorded once. The J gene is TRBJ2-2, the V gene TRBV7-2, with D unresolved. The V gene's germline CDR1 is SGHTA and CDR2 FQGNSA. The CDR3 has 16 residues. Trimming pared 2 bases from V and 1 base from J, leaving 11 bases between. The CDR3 reads CASSLKATRNTGELFF. CDR3 nucleotides: TGTGCCAGCAGCTTAAAGGCGACAAGGAACACCGGGGAGCTGTTTTTT. The entire variable domain, with the rest obtained from reference TRBV7-2 and TRBJ2-2, is as follows: GAGVSQSPSNKVTEKGKDVELRCDPISGHTALYWYRQSLGQGLEFLIYFQGNSAPDKSGLPSDRFSAERTGGSVSTLTIQRTQQEDSAVYLCASSLKATRNTGELFFGEGSRLTVL.

This clonotype was observed a handful of times. The rearrangement uses TRBV10-3 and TRBJ1-3; TRBD1 is a possible D gene (5 bases). Germline V CDR1 and CDR2: ENHRY, SYGVKD. V was clipped by 5 bases and J by 0 bases, with 8 bases between them. The CDR3 runs 14 residues. CDR3 sequence: CAISRDFSGNTIYF. In DNA form, the CDR3 reads TGTGCCATCAGTAGGGACTTCTCTGGAAACACCATATATTTT.

This clonotype was seen more than once but under ten times. V gene TRBV18 combines with J gene TRBJ1-6; D is uncertain. Germline V CDR1 and CDR2: KGHSH, LQKENI. CDR3 length: 15 amino acids. V was cut by 9 bases and J by 5 bases, with 17 bases left in between. CDR3 bases: TGTGCCAGTGTGATTGATACCTCGGATAATTCACCCCTCCACTTT. This gives the protein CASVIDTSDNSPLHF.

This clonotype was detected ten times or more. The V call is TRBV7-8, the J call TRBJ1-6; the D is unclear. V lost 4 bases to trimming and J lost 3 bases, with 13 bases between them. CDR1 SGHVS and CDR2 FQNEAQ come from the germline V gene. The CDR3 is 16 amino acids. The CDR3 spells CASSSNPPLYNSPLHF. CDR3 DNA sequence: TGTGCCAGCAGCTCAAACCCCCCCCTCTATAATTCACCCCTCCACTTT.

At least ten counts were recorded for this clonotype. The V and J genes are TRBV4-1 and TRBJ2-6, with 7 bases lining up with TRBD2. V was pared by 2 bases and J by 5 bases, with 3 bases of the junction left unmatched. The CDR3 consists of 15 residues. CDR1 is MGHRA, CDR2 YSYEKL, per germline. CDR3 sequence reads: CASSQREERANVLTF. CDR3 bases: TGCGCCAGCAGCCAACGGGAGGAAAGGGCCAACGTCCTGACTTTC.

V usage is TRBV10-3 and J usage is TRBJ1-1, with D maybe TRBD1 (5 bases). Trimming took off 11 bases at V and 1 base at J, with 14 bases between the two ends. The CDR3 is 13 amino acids. Germline V gene sequence: CDR1 ENHRY, CDR2 SYGVKD. DNA of the CDR3: TGTGCCTCCAGGGATGGGGGGAACACTGAAGCTTTCTTT. It codes for CASRDGGNTEAFF.

The chain combines TRBV5-1 with TRBJ2-5; D unresolved. Germline CDR1 reads SGHRS; CDR2 reads YFSETQ. This CDR3 has 15 amino acids. V gave up 0 bases and J gave up 2 bases, with 11 bases separating them. CDR3: CASSLVCRRQETQYF. CDR3 in DNA: TGCGCCAGCAGCTTGGTTTGCAGGCGGCAAGAGACCCAGTACTTC.

This clonotype was observed a handful of times. The rearrangement joins TRBV20-1 to TRBJ1-2; the match to TRBD1 covers 8 bases. The CDR3 has 13 residues. Germline V gene lookup returns CDR1 DFQATT and CDR2 SNEGSKA (reference sequence). V lost 6 bases and J lost 3; bases outside the gene matches: 6. The CDR3 sequence is CSAHDRGDYGYTF. In DNA, the CDR3 is TGCAGTGCCCACGACAGGGGAGACTATGGCTACACCTTC.

The chain carries TRBV6-5 and TRBJ1-2, with 7 bases fitting TRBD1. V was pared by 7 bases and J by 6 bases, with 14 bases of the junction left unmatched. CDR1 and CDR2 from the germline V gene are MNHEY and SVGAGI. The CDR3 is 15 amino acids. The CDR3, as DNA: TGTGCCAGCACCTCTCGTCGGGGACAGCTGGATGGCTACACCTTC. Translating it yields CASTSRRGQLDGYTF.

A few counts support this clonotype. The V and J genes are TRBV7-8 and TRBJ2-5; 7 bases align to TRBD1. The CDR3 is 15 amino acids. The trim removed 5 bases at V and 2 bases at J, leaving 8 bases unmatched. Per germline, CDR1 SGHVS and CDR2 FQNEAQ. CDR3 residues: CASSPPRDSQETQYF. The CDR3 nucleotides are TGTGCCAGCAGCCCTCCCCGGGACAGTCAAGAGACCCAGTACTTC.

As for this clonotype: The junction does not match germline at one end; this may be a read error. This chain uses TRBV10-3 with TRBJ2-7; 13 bases line up with TRBD2. The CDR3 sequence is 16 residues long. Germline V gene sequence: CDR1 ENHRY, CDR2 SYGVKD. As DNA, the CDR3 is TGTGTCATCAGCGCGACCCCACCGGGACTAGCGGGGGAGCAGTACTTC. Translated: CVISATPPGLAGEQYF.

The V call is TRBV6-1, the J call TRBJ2-3; 9 bases agree with TRBD2. From germline, CDR1 is MNHNS and CDR2 SASEGT. The CDR3 spans 16 residues. Germline trimming cut 3 bases from V and 0 bases from J; bases unmatched to any gene: 4. The DNA of the CDR3 is TGTGCCAGCAGTGATAAGCGGGGGGCCAGCACAGATACGCAGTATTTT. Translation gives CASSDKRGASTDTQYF.